These T cell receptor beta chains were read from a single sample in a study of blood T cells in healthy people across ages. TCRdb re-derived calls from the 5' RACE reads in MiXCR, one entry per CDR3 protein. The sample lists 710,000 or so distinct CDR3 sequences; approximately 21% were seen once. Material: blood. The receptors derive from a man between 65 and 85 years old in good health. CDR3s include the opening cysteine and the closing phenylalanine or tryptophan. The order of the fields is D gene, J gene, CDR3 length, V gene, clone size, CDR3 DNA, CDR3 protein. A D gene is named only where the DNA matches it firmly. Expanded clones get a size class; other rows say once, few or many, or leave the size out.

-	TRBJ2-4	18	TRBV27	-	TGTGCCAGCAGTTTATCTGGACCTCTAGTATCGGACAAAAACATTCAGTACTTC	CASSLSGPLVSDKNIQYF
-	TRBJ1-6	15	TRBV12-3/TRBV12-4	-	TGTGCCAGCAACCGGGAGGGGGGGCTGCGCTCACCCCTCCACTTT	CASNREGGLRSPLHF
TRBD1	TRBJ2-2	16	TRBV19	-	TGTGCCAGTAGCGCCAGGGGGACACCCTACACCGGGGAGCTGTTTTTT	CASSARGTPYTGELFF
-	TRBJ2-3	15	TRBV3-1	-	TGTGCCAGCAGCCAATCCAGGGTCGGGACAGATACGCAGTATTTT	CASSQSRVGTDTQYF
-	TRBJ1-6	13	TRBV10-2	-	TGCGCCAGCACCAGGGGTACCAATTCACCCCTCCACTTT	CASTRGTNSPLHF
-	TRBJ2-4	16	TRBV7-2	few	TGTGCCAGCAGCTTAGATTGGGTGGGAGGCAAAAACATTCAGTACTTC	CASSLDWVGGKNIQYF
TRBD2	TRBJ2-1	16	TRBV20-1	-	TGCAGTGCTAGTTATACCGCGGGGGGTACCTACAATGAGCAGTTCTTC	CSASYTAGGTYNEQFF
-	TRBJ2-6	16	TRBV24-1	few	TGTGCCACCCCTCATCGCCAGTCCTCTGGGGCCAACGTCCTGACTTTC	CATPHRQSSGANVLTF
TRBD2	TRBJ2-3	15	TRBV6-6	many	TGTGCCAGCAGTTATGGGACTAGCGGGTGGGATACGCAGTATTTT	CASSYGTSGWDTQYF
-	TRBJ2-2	13	TRBV2	few	TGTGCCAGCTTAGCGGAGATCACCGGGGAGCTGTTTTTT	CASLAEITGELFF
TRBD2	TRBJ2-3	15	TRBV4-2	few	TGTGCCAGCAGCCGGACTAGCGAGGAAACAGATACGCAGTATTTT	CASSRTSEETDTQYF
-	TRBJ1-1	12	TRBV10-3	-	TGTGCCATCAGACGGGAGAACACTGAATCTTTCTTT	CAIRRENTESFF
-	TRBJ1-6	15	TRBV7-2	many	TGTGCCACACAAAGCACCTTCGCCTATAATTCACCCCTCCACTTT	CATQSTFAYNSPLHF
TRBD1	TRBJ1-2	15	TRBV5-6	-	TGTGCCAGCAGCTTCCGGGGTCCCGGGACAGGGGACTACACCTTC	CASSFRGPGTGDYTF
TRBD1	TRBJ1-2	16	TRBV7-2	-	TGTGCCAGCAGCCAACCCGGGACAGGGAAGGGGTATGGCTACACCTTC	CASSQPGTGKGYGYTF
-	TRBJ2-3	14	TRBV7-2	-	TGTGCCAGCGGGGGCGGAATCAGCACAGATACGCAGTATTTT	CASGGGISTDTQYF
TRBD1	TRBJ1-5	16	TRBV12-3/TRBV12-4	-	TGTGCCAGCAGTCAATACAGGGGTATTGAGGATCAGCCCCAGCATTTT	CASSQYRGIEDQPQHF
-	TRBJ2-7	15	TRBV2	-	TGTGCCAGCACCGAGGGGGGGACAGGTCACTACGAGCAGTACTTC	CASTEGGTGHYEQYF
-	TRBJ2-3	12	TRBV12-3/TRBV12-4	many	TGTGCCAGCACCCCCAGGGGAGGTACGCAGTATTTT	CASTPRGGTQYF
-	TRBJ1-1	13	TRBV12-3/TRBV12-4	many	TGTGCCAGCAGCTTACTGATGAACACTGAAGCTTTCTTT	CASSLLMNTEAFF
TRBD2	TRBJ2-1	17	TRBV20-1	few	TGCAGTGCCTCGAAAATGACTAGCGGGAGGCTTTACAATGAGCAGTTCTTC	CSASKMTSGRLYNEQFF
-	TRBJ2-3	15	TRBV4-2	few	TGTGCCAGCAGCCAAGATGGGGAGGTGACAGATACGCAGTATTTT	CASSQDGEVTDTQYF
TRBD1	TRBJ2-6	18	TRBV2	-	TGTGCCAGCAGGATAATAAGGCAGGGGGCCTCTGGGGCCAACGTCCTGACTTTC	CASRIIRQGASGANVLTF
TRBD1	TRBJ1-2	14	TRBV7-2	-	TGTGCCAGCAGCTTCGCAGGGGGCGTCTGTGGCTACACCTTC	CASSFAGGVCGYTF
-	TRBJ1-1	15	TRBV14	-	TGTGCCAGCAGCCAATACAGAACACAGAACGCTGAAGCTTTCTTT	CASSQYRTQNAEAFF
TRBD1	TRBJ1-6	15	TRBV27	-	TGTGCCAGCAGTACCCGGGACAGGGGTAATTCACCCCTCCACTTT	CASSTRDRGNSPLHF
TRBD1	TRBJ1-1	15	TRBV5-1	-	TGCGCCAGCAGCAAGGACAGGCCTCTGAACACTGAAGCTTTCTTT	CASSKDRPLNTEAFF
TRBD2	TRBJ2-2	17	TRBV3-1	-	TGTGCCAGCAGCCAAACCCGGACTAGCGGGATAACCGGGGAGCTGTTTTTT	CASSQTRTSGITGELFF
-	TRBJ1-5	15	TRBV6-5	-	TGTGCCAGCAGACCCGAAGGGGGAGGTGGGCAGCCCCAGCATTTT	CASRPEGGGGQPQHF
-	TRBJ1-5	13	TRBV19	few	TGTGCCAGTACTTCAGGGTTGAGTCAGCCCCAGCATTTT	CASTSGLSQPQHF
TRBD1	TRBJ2-2	15	TRBV6-5	few	TGTGCCAGCAGAGAGCAGGGGGTGGTGACCGGGGAGCTGTTTTTT	CASREQGVVTGELFF
-	TRBJ1-2	15	TRBV5-1	many	TGCGCCAGCAGCTTGGAAGGGACAAGGAACTATGGCTACACCTTC	CASSLEGTRNYGYTF
TRBD2	TRBJ2-3	16	TRBV4-3	-	TGCGCCAGCAGCCAAGAGGGGACTAGAGGTGGAGATACGCAGTATTTT	CASSQEGTRGGDTQYF
-	TRBJ1-6	13	TRBV27	-	TGTGCCAGCAGCTACTTAGGGAATTCACCCCTCCACTTT	CASSYLGNSPLHF
TRBD1	TRBJ1-1	15	TRBV15	few	TGTGCCACCAGCAGAGACTTGACAGGGGGCACTGAAGCTTTCTTT	CATSRDLTGGTEAFF